These T cell receptor beta chains were read from a single sample in a study of T and B cells in COVID-19 patients. TCRdb itself ran the multiplex PCR reads through MiXCR, one entry per CDR3 protein. Here the sample spans 6,000 or so distinct CDR3 sequences, more than 25% being singletons. Sequencing was done on a sample of blood. These receptors originate from a human donor with active COVID-19. Both conserved end residues are part of each CDR3.

j_gene: TRBJ1-1; v_gene: TRBV20-1; len: 14; CDR3aa: CSATGQPMNTEAFF
j_gene: TRBJ1-2; v_gene: TRBV6-5; len: 11; CDR3aa: CASSTSLRYTF
j_gene: TRBJ2-4; v_gene: TRBV19; len: 16; CDR3aa: CASSKAGAKGTNIQYF
j_gene: TRBJ1-2; v_gene: TRBV6-1; len: 15; CDR3aa: CASSGTGGGLWGYTF
j_gene: TRBJ2-1; v_gene: TRBV21-1; len: 20; CDR3aa: CASSKGPSGRNGPILNEQFF
j_gene: TRBJ2-3; v_gene: TRBV28; len: 14; CDR3aa: CASRGLGNPDTQYF
j_gene: TRBJ2-7; v_gene: TRBV19; len: 14; CDR3aa: CASTQSLGAGEEYF
j_gene: TRBJ2-3; v_gene: TRBV27; len: 16; CDR3aa: CASTTGTSGSTDTQYF
j_gene: TRBJ1-2; v_gene: TRBV5-1; len: 13; CDR3aa: CASSLDGIYGYTF
j_gene: TRBJ2-1; v_gene: TRBV20-1; len: 17; CDR3aa: CSARDMGAGGPRNGQFF
j_gene: TRBJ2-7; v_gene: TRBV5-1; len: 13; CDR3aa: CASSLTSPYEQYF
j_gene: TRBJ2-7; v_gene: TRBV7-2; len: 14; CDR3aa: CASSLGREAYEQYF
j_gene: TRBJ2-3; v_gene: TRBV11-2; len: 15; CDR3aa: CASSLSRSNTDTQYF
j_gene: TRBJ2-6; v_gene: TRBV24-1; len: 17; CDR3aa: CATSDSGRISGANVLTF
j_gene: TRBJ2-3; v_gene: TRBV6-5; len: 13; CDR3aa: CASRPPGVDTQYF
j_gene: TRBJ2-7; v_gene: TRBV12-3/TRBV12-4; len: 14; CDR3aa: CASSLGWGLYEQYF
j_gene: TRBJ2-5; v_gene: TRBV6-5; len: 16; CDR3aa: CASSYSRGQGQETQYF
j_gene: TRBJ2-3; v_gene: TRBV24-1; len: 13; CDR3aa: CATSRDYTDTQYF
j_gene: TRBJ2-4; v_gene: TRBV29-1; len: 12; CDR3aa: CSVGSRENIQYF
j_gene: TRBJ2-2; v_gene: TRBV6-2/TRBV6-3; len: 18; CDR3aa: CASIPALGQGDNTGELFF
j_gene: TRBJ1-2; v_gene: TRBV7-6; len: 11; CDR3aa: CASTPEDGYTF
j_gene: TRBJ2-2; v_gene: TRBV15; len: 16; CDR3aa: CATSRGQGARTGELFF